The 26 T cell receptor beta chains given below trace back to one sample, sequenced in a study of blood T cell repertoires in COVID-19. Sequenced by immunoSEQ multiplex PCR; TCRdb stores in-frame clones only, minus some. The sample records about 180,000 clones, roughly 90% being singletons. The sample was peripheral blood. All receptors derive from a middle-aged man with acute or convalescent COVID-19.

The sample holds one count of this clone. This sequence joins TRBV7-9 and TRBJ1-1; TRBD1 matches at 7 bases. CDR1 and CDR2 (germline): SEHNR, FQNEAQ (reference sequence). This CDR3 comprises 16 residues. With V trimmed by 4 bases and J by 3 bases, 11 bases remained unmatched. For the CDR3, the DNA is TGTGCCAGCAGCTCCCAATGGGCAGGGGGTGACACTGAAGCTTTCTTT. Residues: CASSSQWAGGDTEAFF. Filled out from reference TRBV7-9 and TRBJ1-1, the complete variable domain reads DTGVSQNPRHKITKRGQNVTFRCDPISEHNRLYWYRQTLGQGPEFLTYFQNEAQLEKSRLLSDRFSAERPKGSFSTLEIQRTEQGDSAMYLCASSSQWAGGDTEAFFGQGTRLTVV.

J is TRBJ2-3 and V is TRBV7-9, with 9 bases identical to TRBD1. The CDR3 length is 17 residues. The V gene's germline CDR1 is SEHNR and CDR2 FQNEAQ (reference sequence). J lost 4 bases, V lost 1 base, and 9 bases had no gene match. CDR3: CASSLEAGTGLSDTQYF. CDR3 nucleotides: TGTGCCAGCAGCTTAGAGGCGGGGACAGGGCTTTCAGATACGCAGTATTTT.

The V gene is TRBV18, the J gene TRBJ1-5; possibly TRBD1 for D (5 bases). The CDR3 covers 15 residues. V dropped 2 bases and J dropped 3 bases, with 11 bases sitting between them. Germline lookup yields CDR1 KGHSH and CDR2 LQKENI. In DNA, the CDR3 is TGTGCCAGCTCACCAGCAGACAGACCCAATCAGCCCCAGCATTTT. Protein: CASSPADRPNQPQHF.

CDR3 loop: CASSRGQSNEQFF. DNA of the CDR3: TGTGCCAGCTCACGCGGACAGAGCAATGAGCAGTTCTTC. This chain joins TRBV18 and TRBJ2-1; D might be TRBD1 (6 bases). The germline CDR1 and CDR2 sequences are KGHSH and LQKENI. V was shortened by 4 bases and J by 6 bases, with 10 bases between the two germline ends. This CDR3 is built from 13 residues.

About this clone: A read error may account for a junction end that differs from germline. This chain joins TRBV28 and TRBJ2-2; perhaps TRBD2 as D (6 bases). Germline CDR1 is MDHEN and CDR2 is SYDVKM. CDR3 size: 16 residues. This CDR3 reads CASRAGWGTNTGELFF. For the CDR3, the DNA is TGTGCCAGCAGGGCGGGATGGGGAACGAATACCGGGGAGCTGTTTTTT.

J is TRBJ1-5 and V is TRBV28; possibly TRBD1 for D (5 bases). The CDR3 covers 16 residues. The germline V gene encodes CDR1 MDHEN and CDR2 SYDVKM. The V end was cut by 3 bases, the J end by 9 bases, with 21 bases between. The CDR3 DNA sequence: TGTGCCAGCAGTTTCGGGTCAGGGAGGGAAATGAGGCCCCAGCATTTT. Protein product: CASSFGSGREMRPQHF.

The V and J genes are TRBV7-2 and TRBJ2-3; the D gene is possibly TRBD2 (5 bases). Trimming removed 5 bases at V and 1 base at J, with 16 bases between. Germline loops: CDR1 SGHTA, CDR2 FQGNSA. This CDR3 is 16 amino acids long. The CDR3 coding sequence is TGTGCCAGCAGCCACAACGCCGGAGGCGGCACAGATACGCAGTATTTT. Protein sequence: CASSHNAGGGTDTQYF. Based on the CDR3 plus reference TRBV7-2 and TRBJ2-3, the full variable domain is GAGVSQSPSNKVTEKGKDVELRCDPISGHTALYWYRQSLGQGLEFLIYFQGNSAPDKSGLPSDRFSAERTGGSVSTLTIQRTQQEDSAVYLCASSHNAGGGTDTQYFGPGTRLTVL.

The J gene is TRBJ1-2, the V gene TRBV20-1; D not certain. Germline loops: CDR1 DFQATT, CDR2 SNEGSKA (reference sequence). There are 9 residues in the CDR3. The ends were cut back, 6 bases at V and 8 bases at J, with 7 bases in the middle. CDR3 coding DNA: TGCAGTGCCCTTCCCGGCTACACCTTC. Its translation is CSALPGYTF.

The chain couples TRBV7-3 to TRBJ1-1; 8 bases align to TRBD1. The CDR3 consists of 15 residues. V lost 0 bases, J lost 6 bases, and 6 bases stayed unmatched. Germline-derived CDR1 and CDR2 are SGHTA and FQGTGA. CDR3 in amino acids: CASSLTLGQGAEAFF. The CDR3 coding sequence is TGTGCCAGCAGCTTAACGCTAGGACAGGGAGCTGAAGCTTTCTTT. Using reference TRBV7-3 and TRBJ1-1 for the parts outside the CDR3, the full variable domain is GAGVSQTPSNKVTEKGKYVELRCDPISGHTALYWYRQSLGQGPEFLIYFQGTGAADDSGLPNDRFFAVRPEGSVSTLKIQRTERGDSAVYLCASSLTLGQGAEAFFGQGTRLTVV.

The chain carries TRBV5-4 and TRBJ2-7; the match to TRBD2 covers 15 bases. The trim removed 0 bases at V and 2 bases at J, leaving 3 bases unmatched. The CDR3 is made up of 17 amino acids. Germline values: CDR1 SGHNT, CDR2 YYREEE (reference sequence). CDR3 amino acids: CASSLGGLAGGTYEQYF. The CDR3 DNA sequence: TGTGCCAGCAGCTTGGGGGGACTAGCGGGAGGTACCTACGAGCAGTACTTC.

V is TRBV11-1 and J is TRBJ2-1, with 7 bases fitting TRBD1. Per the germline V gene, CDR1 is SGHAT and CDR2 is FQDESV (reference sequence). Germline trimming cut 4 bases from V and 0 bases from J; bases unmatched to any gene: 6. The CDR3 is made up of 16 amino acids. DNA for the CDR3: TGTGCCAGCAGCTCAACGGGACAGAGCTCCTACAATGAGCAGTTCTTC. Its translation is CASSSTGQSSYNEQFF.

The CDR3 DNA is TGTGCCAGCAGCCACGACTCGGCTAGCGACACCTACGAGCAGTACTTC. It translates to CASSHDSASDTYEQYF. The rearrangement links TRBV4-2 to TRBJ2-7; possible D gene TRBD2, 6 bases. V lost 3 bases and J 2 bases, leaving 17 bases between the germline ends. From germline, CDR1 is LGHNA and CDR2 YNFKEQ. The CDR3 has 16 residues.

The V call is TRBV7-9, the J call TRBJ1-1; D unclear. This CDR3 has 13 residues. Germline loops: CDR1 SEHNR, CDR2 FQNEAQ (reference sequence). Trimming cost V 7 bases and J 1 base, with 10 bases left between them. The CDR3 here is CASITTGNTEAFF. As DNA, the CDR3 is TGTGCCAGCATCACGACGGGGAACACTGAAGCTTTCTTT.

The chain uses TRBV19 and TRBJ1-6; D not resolved. With 3 bases removed from V and 9 bases from J, the gap between germline ends came to 12 bases. Per the germline V gene, CDR1 is LNHDA and CDR2 is SQIVND (reference sequence). This CDR3 has 14 residues. CDR3 residues: CASSMGRNASPLHF. CDR3 coding DNA: TGTGCCAGTAGTATGGGCAGGAATGCTTCACCCCTCCACTTT. The variable domain in full, completed from reference TRBV19 and TRBJ1-6, reads DGGITQSPKYLFRKEGQNVTLSCEQNLNHDAMYWYRQDPGQGLRLIYYSQIVNDFQKGDIAEGYSVSREKKESFPLTVTSAQKNPTAFYLCASSMGRNASPLHFGNGTRLTVT.

The chain has TRBV4-2 and TRBJ1-1; 10 bases fit TRBD1. Germline V gives CDR1 LGHNA, CDR2 YNFKEQ. The CDR3 contains 15 residues. V gave up 1 base and J gave up 6 bases; unmatched junction bases: 5. The CDR3: CASSQVETGGPEAFF. CDR3 sequence (DNA): TGTGCCAGCAGCCAAGTGGAGACAGGGGGCCCTGAAGCTTTCTTT.

CDR3 DNA: TGTGCCAGCAGTTTAGACAGTATGAACTATGGCTACACCTTC. Translated: CASSLDSMNYGYTF. This chain joins TRBV27 and TRBJ1-2, with D perhaps TRBD1 (5 bases). Germline CDR1 and CDR2: MNHEY and SMNVEV (reference sequence). The length of the CDR3 is 14 residues. V was cut by 2 bases and J by 2 bases, with 9 bases left in between.

The V gene is TRBV4-2, the J gene TRBJ2-5, with 8 bases matching TRBD1. V was clipped by 5 bases and J by 4 bases; unmatched bases: 6. CDR3 length equals 14 residues. Germline CDR1 reads LGHNA; CDR2 reads YNFKEQ. The CDR3 region is CASSYGQGGETQYF. The DNA for the CDR3 is TGTGCCAGCAGCTACGGACAGGGAGGAGAGACCCAGTACTTC.

V and J are TRBV15 and TRBJ1-5; 7 bases align to TRBD1. Germline lookup yields CDR1 LNHNV and CDR2 YYDKDF (reference sequence). CDR3 length: 17 residues. Trimming at V came to 1 base and at J to 5 bases, leaving 11 bases not matched to a gene. The CDR3 protein is CATSRGSGGGAYQPQHF. The CDR3 coding sequence is TGTGCCACCAGCAGAGGATCTGGAGGGGGCGCGTATCAGCCCCAGCATTTT.

The chain has TRBV6-6 and TRBJ1-4; possible D gene TRBD1, 6 bases. This CDR3 is 14 amino acids long. The V and J ends lost 5 bases and 5 bases respectively, with 12 bases between them. Germline CDR1 MNHNY, CDR2 SVGAGI (reference sequence). The CDR3, as DNA: TGTGCCAGCAGTACCGGGACACTGAATGAAAAACTGTTTTTT. Residues: CASSTGTLNEKLFF.

The genes are TRBV3-1 (or the pseudogene TRBV3-2) and TRBJ1-2; TRBD1 agrees at 7 bases. Germline V gene data show CDR1 as LGHDT and CDR2 as YNNKEL (reference sequence). The CDR3 consists of 13 residues. After removal of 6 bases from V and 6 bases from J, the junction contained 7 bases not matched to a gene. The CDR3 coding sequence is TGTGCCAGCAGACCAGACAGGGTCGATGGCTACACCTTC. Amino acid sequence: CASRPDRVDGYTF.

The chain joins TRBV7-2 to TRBJ2-1, with a weak D call TRBD1 (5 bases). V shed 4 bases and J shed 10 bases, with 14 bases lying between them. Germline assignment: CDR1 SGHTA and CDR2 FQGNSA. The CDR3 has 13 residues. CDR3 sequence: CASSSRESSEQFF. CDR3 nucleotides: TGTGCCAGCAGCTCCAGGGAATCCAGCGAGCAGTTCTTC.

In this sample, this clone turned up once. Other DNA sequences of this sample code for an identical CDR3. The V call is TRBV28, the J call TRBJ1-5; 9 positions match TRBD1. The V gene end was trimmed by 5 bases and the J gene end by 4 bases; junction bases not matched to a gene: 9. The CDR3 runs 16 residues. The germline V gene encodes CDR1 MDHEN and CDR2 SYDVKM. CDR3 in DNA: TGTGCCAGCAGTAAGGACAGGGGTAGAATAAATCAGCCCCAGCATTTT. Amino acids: CASSKDRGRINQPQHF.

The chain combines TRBV7-9 with TRBJ1-4; D may be TRBD1 (5 bases). Germline V gives CDR1 SEHNR, CDR2 FQNEAQ (reference sequence). Trimming removed 2 bases from V and 4 bases from J, with 11 bases in between. This CDR3 is built from 15 residues. The CDR3 DNA reads TGTGCCAGCAGCTTAATTCCCGGGGGTAATGAAAAACTGTTTTTT. Its protein is CASSLIPGGNEKLFF. Complete variable domain (other parts from reference TRBV7-9 and TRBJ1-4): DTGVSQNPRHKITKRGQNVTFRCDPISEHNRLYWYRQTLGQGPEFLTYFQNEAQLEKSRLLSDRFSAERPKGSFSTLEIQRTEQGDSAMYLCASSLIPGGNEKLFFGSGTQLSVL.

The rearrangement uses TRBV5-6 and TRBJ1-2; TRBD1 agrees at 11 bases. Germline CDR1 and CDR2: SGHDT and YYEEEE. V was pared by 3 bases and J by 2 bases, with 9 bases of the junction left unmatched. The CDR3 is 17 residues long. This chain's CDR3 is CASSWGTGGAMNYGYTF. CDR3 nucleotide sequence: TGTGCCAGCAGCTGGGGGACAGGGGGAGCTATGAACTATGGCTACACCTTC.

On this clone itself: The sample carries other DNA sequences with the same CDR3. The rearrangement uses TRBV18 and TRBJ2-5, with a tentative D call TRBD2 (6 bases). This CDR3 spans 13 amino acids. CDR1 and CDR2 from the germline V gene are KGHSH and LQKENI. Trimming removed 0 bases from V and 5 bases from J, with 7 bases in between. The CDR3 DNA reads as TGTGCCAGCTCACCACCTGGGGGGGAGACCCAGTACTTC. It is translated as CASSPPGGETQYF.

This clone was seen only once. The rearrangement joins TRBV28 to TRBJ1-6; D gene ambiguous. The germline V gene has CDR1 MDHEN and CDR2 SYDVKM. Trimming cost V 3 bases and J 7 bases, with 7 bases left between them. CDR3 length: 13 residues. CDR3 DNA: TGTGCCAGCAGTTTCACGGGGAATTCACCCCTCCACTTT. It translates to CASSFTGNSPLHF.